The TCR beta chain described here comes from a study of PD-L1 blockade in urothelial cancer (dated by TCRdb to the late 2010s). Turning to the overall study: All patients started therapy in about 2014 and received atezolizumab 1,200 mg intravenously every 3 weeks. Twenty-five of 29 patients were identified as males with urothelial cancer of bladder origin, and a prior smoking history was reported by 18 of 29 patients. An ECOG performance status of 0 or 1 was recorded for the patients, and 0 to 3 prior chemotherapy regimens had been received by the patients. Tumor samples yielded a median of roughly 1,300 T cells and about a thousand unique TCRs, with median clonality around 0.096 and T cell proportion about 0.099. Somatic, immune and clinical correlates of response to PD-L1 blockade with atezolizumab in urothelial cancer were the focus of an exploratory multi-omic analysis. Pretreatment tumor samples, along with matched peripheral blood collected serially before and after atezolizumab treatment, underwent TCR sequencing. Durable clinical benefit meant progression-free survival longer than 6 months, and TCR features were also tested against progression-free and overall survival. In the same patients who had TCR sequencing, pretreatment tumors also underwent whole exome sequencing and RNA sequencing. Durable clinical benefit was achieved by nine patients and was not achieved by 20 patients. Around 29 patients had pretreatment blood TCR-seq, about 24 had at least one posttreatment blood collection, and about 24 had tumor TCR-seq. Five patients were excluded from tumor TCR analyses because tumors from two patients failed quality control and tumor was unavailable for three patients. Beyond this particular receptor, the publication reports: Because of the small sample size (n ≈ 30) and the many exploratory analyses performed, the results are intended to be regarded as hypothesis-generating. The tumor samples were FFPE and were not collected immediately before treatment, and because only one sample per patient was used, heterogeneity may have been missed. The proportion of tumor-infiltrating T lymphocytes was higher in patients with durable benefit (n ≈ 25, Mann-Whitney p = 0.047). Among patients with durable benefit, tumor-associated TCR clones showed greater expansion in peripheral blood 3 weeks after treatment started (n ≈ 22, p = 0.022).

Points on this clone: Its antigen is still unknown. The input lacks base qualities; no much larger clone sits a single base away.

V ends up 3 bases short and J 8 bases short, with an unmatched junction base count of 5. Its CDR3 holds 13 amino acids, cysteine through phenylalanine. CDR3 DNA is the only sequence kept; it has 39 bases, read in frame from the first base. CDR1 and CDR2, per the germline V gene, are MDHEN and SYDVKM. To estimate absolute template abundance from read counts, synthetic TCR analog templates were spiked into each PCR. In FFPE tumors, housekeeping genes were amplified and quantified to estimate usable DNA and calculate T cell fraction. The immunoSEQ assay was used to amplify TCRbeta CDR3 regions from genomic DNA with bias-controlled V and J gene primers. Sequencing of rearranged TCRbeta segments was done at approximately 20X coverage. The study's processing was this. Sequencing errors were corrected by clustering and CDR3s were annotated against IMGT to assign V, D and J genes. Downstream analyses used only productive TCRbeta rearrangements, leaving out any out-of-frame or stop-codon sequences. Clonality was computed as one minus Shannon entropy normalized by the log of the number of unique productive sequences. Fisher's exact test with Benjamini-Hochberg correction, using a cutoff of adjusted p below 0.01, was how clones that differed between time points or between blood and tumor were identified. The clones in this table, taken by TCRdb from immuneACCESS, are in-frame only. Not every clone is retained; where verified, under half of the shortfall comes from an unresolved V gene, and the cause of the rest is unknown. The DNA was the basis for D and trimming; V, J and clone size are from that table. The sample table records 2,500 to 3,000 clones; around 33% of these occur just once. Around 5.5% of the sample is taken by the ten largest.

The time point label, as the study defines it: pretreatment tumor sample. A cohort of 25 to 30 patients with locally advanced or metastatic urothelial carcinoma, treated at Memorial Sloan Kettering on a trial protocol, was included. All tumor tissue used for sequencing was obtained prior to atezolizumab dosing. The Qiagen DNeasy Blood extraction kit was used to purify genomic DNA from total PBMCs and tumor samples. Specimen: tumor tissue, collected before atezolizumab (anti-PD-L1) treatment. This receptor chain uses TRBV28 and TRBJ1-2, with TRBD1 matching 8 junction bases. The TCR sequence derives from a man in his 70s with urothelial cancer. The nucleotide sequence reads as follows: TGTGCCAGCAGTTTCCCAGGGGGCGGAGGCTACACCTTC. This sequence encodes CASSFPGGGGYTF.